One sample yielded the 19 T cell receptor beta chains listed below, sequenced in a study of T cell repertoires in cytomegalovirus infection. TCRdb independently ran MiXCR on the reads; one entry per CDR3 protein. The data show under 150,000 distinct CDR3 sequences, 20% to 30% seen once. For these receptors, no antigen is known. Material for sequencing was PBMCs, sequenced either directly or after in vitro stimulation (not recorded which). The receptor source for this set is a human donor in good health (CMV status not recorded). Some clones in this sample may be carry-over from other donors' samples.

The CDR3 protein is CASSPEREEAFF. DNA of the CDR3: TGTGCCAGCAGTCCGGAAAGGGAAGAAGCTTTCTTT. The J gene is TRBJ1-1, the V gene TRBV6-2 or TRBV6-3; no reliable D call. Germline lookup yields CDR1 MNHEY and CDR2 SVGEGT. The CDR3 has 12 residues. Trimming removed 5 bases at V and 8 bases at J, with 12 bases between.

V gene TRBV19 combines with J gene TRBJ1-5; TRBD1 matches 8 bases. The germline V gene has CDR1 LNHDA and CDR2 SQIVND (reference sequence). This CDR3 is built from 16 residues. The J segment lost 6 bases and the V segment lost 4 bases, leaving 11 bases of the junction unmatched. The CDR3 region has the DNA TGTGCCAGTAGTACATCAGGGGGCTGGGATCTTCAGCCCCAGCATTTT. Translating it yields CASSTSGGWDLQPQHF.

This clonotype was counted only a few times. The rearrangement links TRBV20-1 to TRBJ2-2; D possibly corresponds to TRBD2 (5 bases). CDR3 size: 11 residues. V gave up 3 bases and J gave up 12 bases, with 11 bases separating them. Germline-derived CDR1 and CDR2 are DFQATT and SNEGSKA (reference sequence). The DNA for the CDR3 is TGCAGTGCTAGGAGAGGGAATCAGCTGTTTTTT. Its translation is CSARRGNQLFF.

This clonotype was seen a single time. The chain joins TRBV6-6 to TRBJ2-1, with D possibly called TRBD1 or TRBD2 (5 bases each). Germline V gene sequence: CDR1 MNHNY, CDR2 SVGAGI (reference sequence). CDR3 length: 14 residues. V gave up 7 bases and J gave up 3 bases, with 13 bases separating them. The CDR3 sequence is CASIGDHDYNEQFF. The CDR3 DNA reads TGTGCCAGCATCGGGGACCATGACTACAATGAGCAGTTCTTC.

This clonotype was observed a few times. The chain recombines TRBV6-5 with TRBJ2-2, with 12 bases that match TRBD2. The V gene end was trimmed by 5 bases and the J gene end by 5 bases; junction bases not matched to a gene: 12. The CDR3 runs 18 residues. Germline loops: CDR1 MNHEY, CDR2 SVGAGI. The CDR3 loop is CASSGDTGLAGRTGELFF. The CDR3 DNA sequence: TGTGCCAGCAGTGGGGACACCGGACTAGCGGGACGGACCGGGGAGCTGTTTTTT.

This clonotype was recorded at least ten times. The CDR3 DNA follows: TGTGCCAGCACCACCGGGACAGGGACCCCCTTTGAAGCTTTCTTT. Translation gives CASTTGTGTPFEAFF. The rearrangement links TRBV6-1 to TRBJ1-1; 9 bases map to TRBD1. J lost 7 bases, V lost 7 bases, and 13 bases had no gene match. The germline V gene encodes CDR1 MNHNS and CDR2 SASEGT. The CDR3 extends over 15 amino acids.

Relative to its sample, this clonotype is large. The chain carries TRBV4-3 and TRBJ2-2; tentatively, D is TRBD1 or TRBD2 (5 bases each). Germline V lookup: CDR1 LGHNA, CDR2 YSLEER. Between the trimmed V and J ends, which lost 2 bases and 7 bases, there was a span of 14 bases. The CDR3 has 15 amino acids. CDR3 sequence: CASSQNDRDGGELFF. The CDR3 region has the DNA TGCGCCAGCAGCCAAAACGACCGGGACGGCGGGGAGCTGTTTTTT.

The chain carries TRBV4-3 and TRBJ2-1; perhaps TRBD1 as D (5 bases). V was shortened by 0 bases and J by 4 bases, with 13 bases between the two germline ends. The V gene's germline CDR1 is LGHNA and CDR2 YSLEER. This CDR3 spans 16 amino acids. In DNA, the CDR3 is TGCGCCAGCAGCCAAGATGGGGCAGCAAAGTACAATGAGCAGTTCTTC. Its protein product is CASSQDGAAKYNEQFF.

This clonotype has more than one count but fewer than ten. The chain links TRBV11-1 to TRBJ2-1; D is perhaps TRBD2 (6 bases). This CDR3 is built from 15 residues. V was cut by 1 base and J by 4 bases, with 11 bases left in between. Germline CDR1 reads SGHAT; CDR2 reads FQDESV (reference sequence). For the CDR3, the DNA is TGTGCCAGCAGCTTAGGCGCTAGCGAGTACAATGAGCAGTTCTTC. Protein product: CASSLGASEYNEQFF.

This clonotype has only a few counts. This rearrangement joins TRBV5-6 to TRBJ2-1, with D possibly being TRBD2 (5 bases). V was cut by 9 bases and J by 5 bases, with 18 bases left in between. Germline V gene data show CDR1 as SGHDT and CDR2 as YYEEEE. The CDR3 is 14 residues long. CDR3 sequence reads: CATGREGRNNEQFF. The DNA of the CDR3 is TGTGCCACGGGGAGAGAGGGCCGAAACAATGAGCAGTTCTTC.

The chain employs TRBV6-2 or TRBV6-3 and TRBJ2-1, with 7 bases identical to TRBD2. Trimming cost V 3 bases and J 6 bases; bases outside gene matches: 2. Germline lookup yields CDR1 MNHEY and CDR2 SVGEGT. The CDR3 contains 13 residues. CDR3 DNA: TGTGCCAGCAGTTATGGGAGGGGCAATGAGCAGTTCTTC. It translates to CASSYGRGNEQFF.

This clonotype has a count of ten or more. This chain joins TRBV7-8 and TRBJ2-1, with D hard to call. V lost 5 bases, J lost 8 bases, and 19 bases lay in between. Per germline, CDR1 SGHVS and CDR2 FQNEAQ. The CDR3 runs 15 residues. The CDR3 DNA reads TGTGCCAGCAGCGAAAGTCTTAGGTCCGGCTATGAGCAGTTCTTC. This encodes CASSESLRSGYEQFF. Full variable domain (missing parts from reference TRBV7-8 and TRBJ2-1): GAGVSQSPRYKVAKRGQDVALRCDPISGHVSLFWYQQALGQGPEFLTYFQNEAQLDKSGLPSDRFFAERPEGSVSTLKIQRTQQEDSAVYLCASSESLRSGYEQFFGPGTRLTVL.

This clonotype has ten or more counts. CDR3 coding DNA: TGTGCCAGCAGCGCCCGACAGGGCGGACTCAGTATATTCAATGAGCAGTTCTTC. Amino acid sequence: CASSARQGGLSIFNEQFF. The chain has TRBV7-2 and TRBJ2-1; 7 nucleotides match TRBD1. Germline V gene data show CDR1 as SGHTA and CDR2 as FQGNSA. Losses at the gene ends were 5 bases for V and 6 bases for J; bases not matched to a gene: 19. The CDR3 length is 18 residues.

The sample holds many counts of this clonotype. The J gene is TRBJ2-7, the V gene TRBV7-2, with 12 bases lining up with TRBD2. This CDR3 has 16 amino acids. Germline lookup yields CDR1 SGHTA and CDR2 FQGNSA. The junction had 12 bases not matched to a gene; V was cut back by 6 bases and J by 6 bases. For the CDR3, the DNA is TGTGCCAGCAGTTATACCGGGACTAGCGGGTCTCGCGAGCAGTACTTC. Protein product: CASSYTGTSGSREQYF.

The V gene is TRBV7-2, the J gene TRBJ1-1; possibly TRBD1 for D (6 bases). The germline V gene encodes CDR1 SGHTA and CDR2 FQGNSA. CDR3 length: 13 residues. V lost 2 bases to trimming and J lost 8 bases, with 12 bases between them. The CDR3, as DNA: TGTGCCAGCAGCTTAAGGGAGGACAGCGAAGCTTTCTTT. Its protein is CASSLREDSEAFF.

The chain links TRBV11-2 to TRBJ2-5; D call uncertain. The germline CDR1 and CDR2 sequences are SGHAT and FQNNGV. CDR3 length: 13 residues. Deletions cut 6 bases from V and 0 bases from J, with 8 bases between. CDR3 in DNA: TGTGCCAGCAGTTATGCGTACCAAGAGACCCAGTACTTC. Its protein product is CASSYAYQETQYF. Drawing the rest from reference TRBV11-2 and TRBJ2-5, the complete variable domain is EAGVAQSPRYKIIEKRQSVAFWCNPISGHATLYWYQQILGQGPKLLIQFQNNGVVDDSQLPKDRFSAERLKGVDSTLKIQPAKLEDSAVYLCASSYAYQETQYFGPGTRLLVL.

In this sample, this clonotype turned up many times. V is TRBV7-8 and J is TRBJ2-3; D remains ambiguous. This CDR3 contains 12 residues. With 0 bases removed from V and 5 bases from J, the gap between germline ends came to 3 bases. Looked up from germline, CDR1 is SGHVS and CDR2 is FQNEAQ. CDR3 bases: TGTGCCAGCAGCTTAGCTAGAGATACGCAGTATTTT. The encoded protein is CASSLARDTQYF.

The chain joins TRBV5-4 to TRBJ2-3; D not resolved. The germline V gene encodes CDR1 SGHNT and CDR2 YYREEE (reference sequence). CDR3 length equals 13 residues. V lost 2 bases to trimming and J lost 6 bases, with 10 bases between them. CDR3 residues: CASSFSYQDTQYF. The DNA of the CDR3 is TGTGCCAGCAGCTTCTCATACCAGGATACGCAGTATTTT. Full variable domain (rest looked up from reference TRBV5-4 and TRBJ2-3): ETGVTQSPTHLIKTRGQQVTLRCSSQSGHNTVSWYQQALGQGPQFIFQYYREEENGRGNFPPRFSGLQFPNYSSELNVNALELDDSALYLCASSFSYQDTQYFGPGTRLTVL.

This clonotype was seen a few times. The chain couples TRBV7-2 to TRBJ1-3; no definite D call. V lost 1 base to trimming and J lost 0 bases, with 7 bases between them. The CDR3 runs 15 residues. Looked up from germline, CDR1 is SGHTA and CDR2 is FQGNSA. The CDR3 bases are TGTGCCAGCAGCTTAGTTGTCAGCTCTGGAAACACCATATATTTT. Amino acid sequence: CASSLVVSSGNTIYF.